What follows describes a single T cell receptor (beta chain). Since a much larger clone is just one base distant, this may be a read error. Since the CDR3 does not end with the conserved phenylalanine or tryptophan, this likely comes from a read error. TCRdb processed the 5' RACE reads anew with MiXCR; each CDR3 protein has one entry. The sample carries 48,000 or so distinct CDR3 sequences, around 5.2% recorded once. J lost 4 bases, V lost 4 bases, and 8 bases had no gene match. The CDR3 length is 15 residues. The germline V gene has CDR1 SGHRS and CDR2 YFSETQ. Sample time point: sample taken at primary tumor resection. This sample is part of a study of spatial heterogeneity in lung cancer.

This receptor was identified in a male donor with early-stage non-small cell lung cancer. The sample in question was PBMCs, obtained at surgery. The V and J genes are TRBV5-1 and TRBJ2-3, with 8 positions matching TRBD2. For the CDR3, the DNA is TGCGCCAGCAGCCCCAGCGGGAGCCTGTCAGATACGCAGTATATT. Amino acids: CASSPSGSLSDTQYI.